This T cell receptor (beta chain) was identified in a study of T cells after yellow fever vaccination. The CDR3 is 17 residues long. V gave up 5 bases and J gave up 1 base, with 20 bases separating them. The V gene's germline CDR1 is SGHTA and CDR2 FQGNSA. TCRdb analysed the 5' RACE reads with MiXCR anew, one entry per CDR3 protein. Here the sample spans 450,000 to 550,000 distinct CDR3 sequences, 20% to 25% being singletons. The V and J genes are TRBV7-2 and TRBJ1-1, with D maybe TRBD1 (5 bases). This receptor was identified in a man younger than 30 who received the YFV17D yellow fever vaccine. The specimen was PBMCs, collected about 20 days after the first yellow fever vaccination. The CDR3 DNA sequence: TGTGCCAGCAGCCCCTGGGGCGCCGGGACGGGGAACACTGAAGCTTTCTTT. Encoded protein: CASSPWGAGTGNTEAFF. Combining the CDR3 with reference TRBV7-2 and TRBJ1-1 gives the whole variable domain GAGVSQSPSNKVTEKGKDVELRCDPISGHTALYWYRQSLGQGLEFLIYFQGNSAPDKSGLPSDRFSAERTGGSVSTLTIQRTQQEDSAVYLCASSPWGAGTGNTEAFFGQGTRLTVV.